This T cell receptor beta chain stems from a study of blood T cell repertoires in COVID-19. Study context: Collection of acute and convalescent COVID-19 samples took place in the United States, Italy and Spain. Nucleic acid was either cDNA or gDNA, and it came from T cells, B-cell-depleted T cells, or PBMCs.

Original methodology: Amplification with reference gene primers provided the estimates of nucleated cell counts. Using immunoSEQ multiplex PCR, the repertoire was profiled, and TCRdb retains in-frame clones only, with some absent. The V and J calls and clone size are taken from that table; D and trimming were inferred from the DNA. This sample has roughly 63,000 clones, with about 87% found just once. Trimming left V 0 bases short and J 6 bases short, with 7 bases between. CDR3 length equals 13 residues. Germline V gives CDR1 MNHEY, CDR2 SVGEGT. Sequenced input: peripheral blood. The TCR originated in a man aged 60 to 75 with acute or convalescent COVID-19. The chain joins TRBV6-2 or TRBV6-3 to TRBJ2-3; tentative D call: TRBD1 (6 bases). The CDR3 DNA follows: TGTGCCAGCAGTTACTCGAGGGGGGATACGCAGTATTTT. Translating it yields CASSYSRGDTQYF.